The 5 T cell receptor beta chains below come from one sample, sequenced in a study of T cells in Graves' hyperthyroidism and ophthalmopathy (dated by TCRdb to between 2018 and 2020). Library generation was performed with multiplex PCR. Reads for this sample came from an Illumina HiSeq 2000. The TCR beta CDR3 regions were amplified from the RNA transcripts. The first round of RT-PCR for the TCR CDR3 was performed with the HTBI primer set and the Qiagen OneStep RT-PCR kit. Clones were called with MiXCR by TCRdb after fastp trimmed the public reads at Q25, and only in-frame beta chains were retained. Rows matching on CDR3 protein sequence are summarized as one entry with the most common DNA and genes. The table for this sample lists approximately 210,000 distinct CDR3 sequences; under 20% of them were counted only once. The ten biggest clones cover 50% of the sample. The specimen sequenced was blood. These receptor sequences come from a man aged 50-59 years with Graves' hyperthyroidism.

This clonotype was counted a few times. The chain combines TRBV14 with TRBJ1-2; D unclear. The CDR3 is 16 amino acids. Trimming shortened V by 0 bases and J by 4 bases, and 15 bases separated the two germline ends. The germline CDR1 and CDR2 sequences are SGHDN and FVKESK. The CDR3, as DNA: TGTGCCAGCAGCCAAGATTGGGCCACACCGTTCTATGGCTACACCTTC. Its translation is CASSQDWATPFYGYTF.

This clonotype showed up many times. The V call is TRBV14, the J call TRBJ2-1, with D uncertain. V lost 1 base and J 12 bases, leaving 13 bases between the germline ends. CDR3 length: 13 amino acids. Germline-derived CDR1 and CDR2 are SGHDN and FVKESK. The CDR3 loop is CASSQALQLGQFF. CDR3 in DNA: TGTGCCAGCAGCCAAGCATTGCAGCTTGGGCAGTTCTTC.

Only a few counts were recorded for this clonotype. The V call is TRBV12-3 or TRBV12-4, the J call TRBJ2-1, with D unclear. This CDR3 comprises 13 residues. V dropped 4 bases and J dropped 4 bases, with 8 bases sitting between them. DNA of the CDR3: TGTGCCAGCAGTTCGGGTTCTTACAATGAGCAGTTCTTC. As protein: CASSSGSYNEQFF.

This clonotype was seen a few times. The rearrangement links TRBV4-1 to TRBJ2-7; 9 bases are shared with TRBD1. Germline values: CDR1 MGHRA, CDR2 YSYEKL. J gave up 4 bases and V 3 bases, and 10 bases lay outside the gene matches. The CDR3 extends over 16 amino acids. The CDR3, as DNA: TGCGCCAGCAGCCAGACACCCGGGACAGGGTCTTACGAGCAGTACTTC. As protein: CASSQTPGTGSYEQYF.

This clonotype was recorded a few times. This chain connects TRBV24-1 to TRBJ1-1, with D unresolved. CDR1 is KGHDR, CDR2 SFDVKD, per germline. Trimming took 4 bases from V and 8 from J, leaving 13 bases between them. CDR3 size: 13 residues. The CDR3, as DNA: TGTGCCACCAGTGACCCTACACGAGCCGAAGCTTTCTTT. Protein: CATSDPTRAEAFF.